The 19 T cell receptor beta chains below all came from one sample that was sequenced in a study of T cell responses to AZD1222 COVID-19 vaccine. Profiling relied on immunoSEQ multiplex PCR, and the TCRdb table lists in-frame clones only, not all of them. The sample carries 200,000 or so clones, 90% to 95% recorded once. The input for sequencing was peripheral blood, taken on day 0 of AZD1222 vaccination. These receptors all come from an adult in good health.

The chain links TRBV12-3 or TRBV12-4 to TRBJ1-1; 8 nucleotides align to TRBD1. J gave up 10 bases and V 5 bases, and 6 bases lay outside the gene matches. This CDR3 has 12 amino acids. The CDR3 bases are TGTGCCAGCAGTCGAGCAGGGGGCCTAGCTTTCTTT. This translates into CASSRAGGLAFF.

The chain links TRBV19 to TRBJ2-7; 10 bases map to TRBD2. After removal of 5 bases from V and 2 bases from J, the junction contained 9 bases not matched to a gene. CDR3 size: 16 residues. Germline CDR1 LNHDA, CDR2 SQIVND (reference sequence). This CDR3 is CASSLTGTSATYEQYF. As DNA, the CDR3 is TGTGCCAGTAGTCTGACCGGGACTAGCGCTACCTACGAGCAGTACTTC.

The genes are TRBV6-5 and TRBJ2-7, with D hard to call. This CDR3 region has 13 residues. Germline V gene lookup returns CDR1 MNHEY and CDR2 SVGAGI. V dropped 5 bases and J dropped 2 bases, with 10 bases sitting between them. Here the CDR3 reads CASSPTRTYEQYF. The CDR3 nucleotides are TGTGCCAGCAGTCCGACTCGAACCTACGAGCAGTACTTC.

The J gene is TRBJ2-1, the V gene TRBV5-6; 10 nucleotides match TRBD1. V was pared by 0 bases and J by 8 bases, with 5 bases of the junction left unmatched. The CDR3 is made up of 15 amino acids. Germline CDR1 and CDR2: SGHDT and YYEEEE. The CDR3 region is CASSLAGQGVDEQFF. The CDR3 coding sequence is TGTGCCAGCAGCTTGGCCGGACAGGGGGTTGATGAGCAGTTCTTC.

The CDR3 region has the DNA TGTGCCAGCAGCTCCGGGACTACTCCCTACGAGCAGTACTTC. This encodes CASSSGTTPYEQYF. The chain employs TRBV27 and TRBJ2-7, with 7 bases aligning to TRBD2. This CDR3 region has 14 residues. With 6 bases clipped from V and 2 bases from J, the junction kept 7 bases outside the gene matches. Per germline, CDR1 MNHEY and CDR2 SMNVEV (reference sequence).

This CDR3 is CASSYSSRKYF. The CDR3 DNA follows: TGTGCCAGCAGTTACTCGTCTAGAAAGTACTTC. The chain links TRBV6-2 or TRBV6-3 to TRBJ2-4; D unresolved. V was cut by 0 bases and J by 14 bases, with 8 bases left in between. Germline lookup yields CDR1 MNHEY and CDR2 SVGEGT. CDR3 length: 11 amino acids.

V usage is TRBV2 and J usage is TRBJ1-1, with unresolved D. Trimming shortened V by 4 bases and J by 5 bases, and 5 bases separated the two germline ends. The CDR3 spans 11 residues. The germline V gene has CDR1 SNHLY and CDR2 FYNNEI. CDR3 sequence: CASSAWTEAFF. The CDR3 region has the DNA TGTGCCAGCAGTGCATGGACTGAAGCTTTCTTT. The whole variable domain, filled in from reference TRBV2 and TRBJ1-1, reads EPEVTQTPSHQVTQMGQEVILRCVPISNHLYFYWYRQILGQKVEFLVSFYNNEISEKSEIFDDQFSVERPDGSNFTLKIRSTKLEDSAMYFCASSAWTEAFFGQGTRLTVV.

V and J are TRBV6-5 and TRBJ1-4, with 9 bases that match TRBD1. Per the germline V gene, CDR1 is MNHEY and CDR2 is SVGAGI. The CDR3 runs to 15 residues. The V and J ends lost 6 bases and 5 bases, in that order; junction bases with no gene match: 7. CDR3 residues: CASSPTGGLNEKLFF. DNA for the CDR3: TGTGCCAGCAGCCCCACAGGGGGCCTGAATGAAAAACTGTTTTTT.

The chain carries TRBV5-1 and TRBJ2-7, with a weak D call TRBD1 (6 bases). The CDR3 extends over 12 amino acids. The ends were cut back, 4 bases at V and 6 bases at J, with 11 bases in the middle. Germline values: CDR1 SGHRS, CDR2 YFSETQ. Written as DNA, the CDR3 is TGCGCCAGCAGCCCAGGGGTAGGCGAGCAGTACTTC. This gives the protein CASSPGVGEQYF.

The chain is built from TRBV7-9 and TRBJ1-5; D may be TRBD1 (6 bases). The CDR3 is 13 amino acids. The germline V gene has CDR1 SEHNR and CDR2 FQNEAQ (reference sequence). The V end lost 4 bases, the J end lost 7 bases, and 11 bases lay between the germline ends. This CDR3 reads CASSSQGYQPQHF. The CDR3 DNA reads as TGTGCCAGCAGCTCTCAGGGGTACCAGCCCCAGCATTTT.

This chain links TRBV5-4 with TRBJ2-7; 12 nucleotides line up with TRBD1. Germline V gene lookup returns CDR1 SGHNT and CDR2 YYREEE (reference sequence). The CDR3 contains 14 residues. V was pared by 6 bases and J by 4 bases, with 5 bases of the junction left unmatched. The CDR3 nucleotides read TGTGCCAGCACGGTGGGACAGGGGGCTTACGAGCAGTACTTC. This gives the protein CASTVGQGAYEQYF.

V is TRBV25-1 and J is TRBJ2-3, with 8 bases that match TRBD1. The CDR3 runs to 18 residues. V was clipped by 2 bases and J by 2 bases; unmatched bases: 12. Germline assignment: CDR1 MGHDK and CDR2 SYGVNS. CDR3 sequence reads: CASSELQGGRPSTDTQYF. The CDR3 nucleotides are TGTGCCAGCAGTGAACTACAGGGGGGAAGGCCCTCCACAGATACGCAGTATTTT.

The J gene is TRBJ2-1, the V gene TRBV5-5; D gene uncertain. This CDR3 region has 13 residues. V lost 4 bases and J 10 bases, leaving 15 bases between the germline ends. The germline V gene encodes CDR1 SGHKS and CDR2 YYEKEE (reference sequence). CDR3 nucleotides: TGTGCCAGCAGCCCCCCGGGCGGCGTAGAGCAGTTCTTC. Translating it yields CASSPPGGVEQFF.

This clone was seen once. The J gene is TRBJ1-3, the V gene TRBV4-1; a possible D gene is TRBD1 (6 bases). Trimming took 0 bases from V and 0 from J, leaving 12 bases between them. Germline CDR1 and CDR2: MGHRA and YSYEKL. The CDR3 spans 17 residues. The CDR3 sequence is CASSQDRQAISGNTIYF. DNA of the CDR3: TGCGCCAGCAGCCAAGACAGACAGGCTATCTCTGGAAACACCATATATTTT.

The chain carries TRBV28 and TRBJ1-2, with D hard to call. Trimming removed 1 base from V and 5 bases from J, with 17 bases in between. Germline-derived CDR1 and CDR2 are MDHEN and SYDVKM. The CDR3 length is 16 residues. DNA of the CDR3: TGTGCCAGCAGTTTATCCGTTAATAGGGTATGGTATGGCTACACCTTC. Translating gives CASSLSVNRVWYGYTF.

This sequence joins TRBV6-4 and TRBJ2-4, with D uncertain. CDR1 MRHNA and CDR2 SNTAGT come from the germline V gene. The CDR3 covers 20 residues. V lost 3 bases to trimming and J lost 8 bases, with 32 bases between them. DNA for the CDR3: TGTGCCAGCAGTGAAAGGACCCTACTCCTCGCCTGGTCCGAAAATGACATTCAGTACTTC. Protein product: CASSERTLLLAWSENDIQYF.

The chain recombines TRBV7-6 with TRBJ2-3, with 7 nucleotides matching TRBD2. CDR1 is SGHVS, CDR2 FNYEAQ, per germline. Germline trimming cut 1 base from V and 4 bases from J; bases unmatched to any gene: 5. The CDR3 totals 15 residues. DNA of the CDR3: TGTGCCAGCAGCTTAGGGGCGGGAGTGGCAGATACGCAGTATTTT. Translating gives CASSLGAGVADTQYF.

The genes are TRBV28 and TRBJ1-1; D gene unclear. Looked up from germline, CDR1 is MDHEN and CDR2 is SYDVKM. The CDR3 has 11 amino acids. V was cut by 4 bases and J by 7 bases, with 7 bases left in between. The CDR3 DNA is TGTGCCAGCAGTTGGGAGGGTGAAGCTTTCTTT. It encodes CASSWEGEAFF.

The J gene is TRBJ2-3, the V gene TRBV14; D gene unclear. The CDR3 has 13 amino acids. Germline V lookup: CDR1 SGHDN, CDR2 FVKESK. Trimming took off 2 bases at V and 6 bases at J, with 9 bases between the two ends. The CDR3 spells CASSQFGRDTQYF. CDR3 nucleotides: TGTGCCAGCAGCCAATTCGGCAGGGATACGCAGTATTTT.